Below, 10 T cell receptor beta chains from the same sample are listed, as sequenced in a study of T cell repertoires in ileal Crohn's disease. The time point here: inflamed ileum from the surgical specimen. Clones were sequenced by immunoSEQ multiplex PCR, and TCRdb holds only the in-frame ones, with some missing. The sample includes around 15,000 clones, around 85% of them seen just once. Material for sequencing was ileal tissue. The source of these receptors is an adult with Crohn's disease.

The chain links TRBV9 to TRBJ1-2; D is undetermined. The CDR3 length is 13 residues. CDR1 and CDR2 (germline): SGDLS, YYNGEE. Trimming took off 3 bases at V and 3 bases at J, with 9 bases between the two ends. CDR3 residues: CASSGRAYYGYTF. The CDR3, as DNA: TGTGCCAGCAGCGGAAGGGCTTACTATGGCTACACCTTC.

CDR3: CASNPPGSSYEQYF. The CDR3 DNA follows: TGTGCCAGTAACCCCCCAGGGTCCTCCTACGAGCAGTACTTC. This chain joins TRBV19 and TRBJ2-7; a possible D gene is TRBD1 (5 bases). Germline assignment: CDR1 LNHDA and CDR2 SQIVND (reference sequence). The V gene lost 7 bases and the J gene lost 0 bases, with 13 bases spanning the gap. The CDR3 loop spans 14 amino acids.

V gene TRBV30 combines with J gene TRBJ1-2; TRBD1 is a possible D gene (6 bases). Germline lookup yields CDR1 GTSNPN and CDR2 SVGIG (reference sequence). The V gene lost 3 bases and the J gene lost 8 bases, with 16 bases spanning the gap. The CDR3 sequence is 13 residues long. In DNA form, the CDR3 reads TGTGCCTGGAGGGCGGGGGGGCCGGTCGGCTACACCTTC. This gives the protein CAWRAGGPVGYTF. The full variable domain, in which reference TRBV30 and TRBJ1-2 provide the parts outside the CDR3, is SQTIHQWPATLVQPVGSPLSLECTVEGTSNPNLYWYRQAAGRGLQLLFYSVGIGQISSEVPQNLSASRPQDRQFILSSKKLLLSDSGFYLCAWRAGGPVGYTFGSGTRLTVV.

This chain connects TRBV18 to TRBJ2-2, with D possibly being TRBD1 (6 bases). V gave up 1 base and J gave up 6 bases, with 15 bases separating them. The CDR3 is made up of 16 amino acids. Germline V gene lookup returns CDR1 KGHSH and CDR2 LQKENI. The CDR3 sequence: CASSPRIRGTSGELFF. CDR3 DNA: TGTGCCAGCTCACCACGTATCAGGGGCACGTCCGGGGAGCTGTTTTTT.

The rearrangement joins TRBV5-6 to TRBJ1-1; D is undetermined. The germline gives CDR1 SGHDT, CDR2 YYEEEE. The CDR3 runs to 13 residues. Trimming left V 4 bases short and J 4 bases short, with 11 bases between. This CDR3 is CASSPLDSTEAFF. The CDR3 DNA is TGTGCCAGCAGCCCGTTGGATTCCACTGAAGCTTTCTTT.

The rearrangement joins TRBV5-1 to TRBJ2-5, with D maybe TRBD2 (5 bases). Germline V CDR1 and CDR2: SGHRS, YFSETQ. This CDR3 comprises 15 residues. Between the trimmed V and J ends, which lost 0 bases and 1 base, there was a span of 10 bases. This chain's CDR3 is CASSLAPGSQETQYF. CDR3 sequence (DNA): TGCGCCAGCAGCTTGGCACCGGGGAGCCAAGAGACCCAGTACTTC. Drawing the rest from reference TRBV5-1 and TRBJ2-5, the complete variable domain is KAGVTQTPRYLIKTRGQQVTLSCSPISGHRSVSWYQQTPGQGLQFLFEYFSETQRNKGNFPGRFSGRQFSNSRSEMNVSTLELGDSALYLCASSLAPGSQETQYFGPGTRLLVL.

The chain combines TRBV7-9 with TRBJ2-5; a possible D gene is TRBD1 (5 bases). Trimming pared 5 bases from V and 0 bases from J, leaving 16 bases between. The CDR3 is 16 amino acids. Germline V CDR1 and CDR2: SEHNR, FQNEAQ (reference sequence). The CDR3 loop reads CASSKGVPRYQETQYF. CDR3 bases: TGTGCCAGCAGCAAAGGGGTGCCCCGGTACCAAGAGACCCAGTACTTC.

The rearrangement uses TRBV7-9 and TRBJ1-2; 7 bases match TRBD1. Germline trimming cut 4 bases from V and 1 base from J; bases unmatched to any gene: 6. CDR3 length: 15 amino acids. Germline lookup yields CDR1 SEHNR and CDR2 FQNEAQ (reference sequence). DNA for the CDR3: TGTGCCAGCAGCTCCGGGACAGAGTTTAACTATGGCTACACCTTC. Translation: CASSSGTEFNYGYTF. The full variable domain, completed using reference TRBV7-9 and TRBJ1-2, is DTGVSQNPRHKITKRGQNVTFRCDPISEHNRLYWYRQTLGQGPEFLTYFQNEAQLEKSRLLSDRFSAERPKGSFSTLEIQRTEQGDSAMYLCASSSGTEFNYGYTFGSGTRLTVV.

This clone has only a few counts. V usage is TRBV4-1 and J usage is TRBJ1-3; possible D gene TRBD1, 5 bases. Germline values: CDR1 MGHRA, CDR2 YSYEKL. Deletions cut 1 base from V and 0 bases from J, with 16 bases between. The CDR3 is 18 residues long. DNA of the CDR3: TGCGCCAGCAGCCAAGTGCCCAATCAGGGAATCTCTGGAAACACCATATATTTT. Translating gives CASSQVPNQGISGNTIYF.

The rearrangement joins TRBV5-1 to TRBJ1-6; 8 bases agree with TRBD1. Germline lookup yields CDR1 SGHRS and CDR2 YFSETQ. V dropped 0 bases and J dropped 9; count of bases not matched to a gene: 5. CDR3 length: 15 amino acids. In DNA form, the CDR3 reads TGCGCCAGCAGCTTGGCGACAGGGGAGGGTTCACCCCTCCACTTT. This codes for CASSLATGEGSPLHF. Full variable domain (rest looked up from reference TRBV5-1 and TRBJ1-6): KAGVTQTPRYLIKTRGQQVTLSCSPISGHRSVSWYQQTPGQGLQFLFEYFSETQRNKGNFPGRFSGRQFSNSRSEMNVSTLELGDSALYLCASSLATGEGSPLHFGNGTRLTVT.